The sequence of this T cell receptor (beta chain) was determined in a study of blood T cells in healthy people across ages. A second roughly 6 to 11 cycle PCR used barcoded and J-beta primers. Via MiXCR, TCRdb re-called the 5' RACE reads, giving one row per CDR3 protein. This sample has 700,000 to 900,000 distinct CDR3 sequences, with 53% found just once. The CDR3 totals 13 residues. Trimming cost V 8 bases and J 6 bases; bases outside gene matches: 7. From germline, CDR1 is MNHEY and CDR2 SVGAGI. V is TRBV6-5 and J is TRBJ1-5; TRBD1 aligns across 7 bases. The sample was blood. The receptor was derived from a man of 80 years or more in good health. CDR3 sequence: CASGNRGGQPQHF. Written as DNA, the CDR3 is TGTGCCAGCGGTAACAGGGGTGGTCAGCCCCAGCATTTT.